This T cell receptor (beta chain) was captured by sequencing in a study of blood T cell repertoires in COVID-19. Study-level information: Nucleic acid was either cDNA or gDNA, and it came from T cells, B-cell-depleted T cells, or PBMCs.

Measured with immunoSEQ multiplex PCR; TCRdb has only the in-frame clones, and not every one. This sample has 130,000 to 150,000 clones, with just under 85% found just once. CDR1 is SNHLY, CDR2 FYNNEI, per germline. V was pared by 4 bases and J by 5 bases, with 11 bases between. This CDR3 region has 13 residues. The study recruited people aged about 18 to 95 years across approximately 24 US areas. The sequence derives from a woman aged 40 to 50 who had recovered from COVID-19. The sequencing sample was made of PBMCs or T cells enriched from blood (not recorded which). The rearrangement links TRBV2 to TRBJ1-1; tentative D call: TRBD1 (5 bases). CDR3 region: CASSGTQGTEAFF. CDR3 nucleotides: TGTGCCAGCAGTGGGACCCAGGGTACTGAAGCTTTCTTT.